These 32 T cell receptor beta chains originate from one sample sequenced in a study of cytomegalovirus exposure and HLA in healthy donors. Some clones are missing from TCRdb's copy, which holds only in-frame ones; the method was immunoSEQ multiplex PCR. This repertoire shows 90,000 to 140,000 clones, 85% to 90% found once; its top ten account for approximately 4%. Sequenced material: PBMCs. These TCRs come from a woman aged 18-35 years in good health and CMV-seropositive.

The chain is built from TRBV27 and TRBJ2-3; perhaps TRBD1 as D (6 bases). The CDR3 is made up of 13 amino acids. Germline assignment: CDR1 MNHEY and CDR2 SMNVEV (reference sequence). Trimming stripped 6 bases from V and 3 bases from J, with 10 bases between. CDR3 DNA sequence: TGTGCCAGCAGGATTACAGGGACAGATACGCAGTATTTT. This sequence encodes CASRITGTDTQYF.

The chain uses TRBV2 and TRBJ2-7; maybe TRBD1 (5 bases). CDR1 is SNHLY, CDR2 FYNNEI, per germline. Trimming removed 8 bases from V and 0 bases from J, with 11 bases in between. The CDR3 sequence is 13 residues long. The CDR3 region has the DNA TGTGCCAGCGCCATTGGGGCCTCCTACGAGCAGTACTTC. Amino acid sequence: CASAIGASYEQYF.

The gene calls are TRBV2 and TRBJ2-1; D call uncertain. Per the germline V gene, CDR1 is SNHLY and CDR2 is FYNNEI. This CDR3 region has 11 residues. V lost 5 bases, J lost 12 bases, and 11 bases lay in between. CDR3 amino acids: CASSPLSGQFF. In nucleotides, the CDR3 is TGTGCCAGCAGTCCCCTCTCCGGGCAGTTCTTC.

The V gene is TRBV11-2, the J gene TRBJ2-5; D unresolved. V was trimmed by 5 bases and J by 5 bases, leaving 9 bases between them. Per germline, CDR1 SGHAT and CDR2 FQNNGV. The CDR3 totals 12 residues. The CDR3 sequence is CASSPVLETQYF. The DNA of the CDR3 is TGTGCCAGCAGCCCCGTCTTGGAGACCCAGTACTTC.

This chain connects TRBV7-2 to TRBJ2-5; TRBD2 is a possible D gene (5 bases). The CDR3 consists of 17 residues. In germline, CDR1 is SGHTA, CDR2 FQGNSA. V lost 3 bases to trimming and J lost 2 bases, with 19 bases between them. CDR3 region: CASSFRGNGWVQETQYF. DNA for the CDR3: TGTGCCAGCAGCTTCAGAGGGAACGGTTGGGTACAAGAGACCCAGTACTTC.

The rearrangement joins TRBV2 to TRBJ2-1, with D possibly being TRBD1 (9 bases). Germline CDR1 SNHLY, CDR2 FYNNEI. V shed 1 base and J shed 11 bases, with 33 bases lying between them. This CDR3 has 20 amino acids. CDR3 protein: CASSEGIFGTGLTGGLKQFF. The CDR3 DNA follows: TGTGCCAGCAGTGAAGGGATTTTTGGGACAGGGTTGACGGGAGGGCTTAAGCAGTTCTTC.

The CDR3 nucleotides read TGTGCCAGTAGTATAGGTCAGGTTAATCAGCCCCAGCATTTT. Translating gives CASSIGQVNQPQHF. The rearrangement uses TRBV19 and TRBJ1-5; D call uncertain. Germline V gene sequence: CDR1 LNHDA, CDR2 SQIVND (reference sequence). Trimming removed 1 base from V and 4 bases from J, with 8 bases in between. CDR3 length: 14 residues.

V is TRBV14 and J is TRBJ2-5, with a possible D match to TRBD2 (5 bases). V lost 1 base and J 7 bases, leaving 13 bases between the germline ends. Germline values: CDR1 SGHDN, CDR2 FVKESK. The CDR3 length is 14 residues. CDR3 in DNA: TGTGCCAGCAGCCAAGTCGGAGGCCCCAGGACCCAGTACTTC. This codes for CASSQVGGPRTQYF.

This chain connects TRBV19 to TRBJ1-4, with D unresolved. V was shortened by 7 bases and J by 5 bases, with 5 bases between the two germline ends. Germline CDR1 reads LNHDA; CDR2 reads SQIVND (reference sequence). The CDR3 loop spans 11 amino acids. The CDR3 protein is CASTGNEKLFF. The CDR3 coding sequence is TGTGCCAGTACAGGCAATGAAAAACTGTTTTTT.

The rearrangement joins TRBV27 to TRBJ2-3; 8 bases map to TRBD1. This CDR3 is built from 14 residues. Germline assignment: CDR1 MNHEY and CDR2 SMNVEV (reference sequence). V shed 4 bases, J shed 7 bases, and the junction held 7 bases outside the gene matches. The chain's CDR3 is CASSSTGGRNTQYF. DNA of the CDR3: TGTGCCAGCAGTTCCACAGGGGGGAGGAATACGCAGTATTTT.

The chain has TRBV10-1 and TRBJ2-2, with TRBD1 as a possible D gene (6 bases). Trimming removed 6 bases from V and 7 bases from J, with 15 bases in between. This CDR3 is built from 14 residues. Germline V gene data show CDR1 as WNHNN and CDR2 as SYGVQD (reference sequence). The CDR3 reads CASSKGEVGGELFF. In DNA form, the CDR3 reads TGCGCCAGCAGCAAGGGGGAAGTTGGCGGGGAGCTGTTTTTT.

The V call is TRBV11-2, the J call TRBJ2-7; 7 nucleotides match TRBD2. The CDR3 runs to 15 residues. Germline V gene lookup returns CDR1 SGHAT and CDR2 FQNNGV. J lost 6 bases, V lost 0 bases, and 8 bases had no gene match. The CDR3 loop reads CASSLEGREDREQYF. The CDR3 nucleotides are TGTGCCAGCAGCTTAGAGGGGAGGGAGGACCGCGAGCAGTACTTC.

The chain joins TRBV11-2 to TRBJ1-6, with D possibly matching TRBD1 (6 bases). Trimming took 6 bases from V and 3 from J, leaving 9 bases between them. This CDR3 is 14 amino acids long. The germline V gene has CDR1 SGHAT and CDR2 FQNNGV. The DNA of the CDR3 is TGTGCCAGCAGAGGACAGATCTATAATTCACCCCTCCACTTT. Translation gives CASRGQIYNSPLHF. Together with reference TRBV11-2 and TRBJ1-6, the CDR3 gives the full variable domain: EAGVAQSPRYKIIEKRQSVAFWCNPISGHATLYWYQQILGQGPKLLIQFQNNGVVDDSQLPKDRFSAERLKGVDSTLKIQPAKLEDSAVYLCASRGQIYNSPLHFGNGTRLTVT.

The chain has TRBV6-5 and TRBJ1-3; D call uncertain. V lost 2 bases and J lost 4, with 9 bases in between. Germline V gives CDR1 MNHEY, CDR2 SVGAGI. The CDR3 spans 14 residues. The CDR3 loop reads CASSYTPSGNTIYF. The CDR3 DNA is TGTGCCAGCAGTTACACCCCAAGCGGAAACACCATATATTTT.

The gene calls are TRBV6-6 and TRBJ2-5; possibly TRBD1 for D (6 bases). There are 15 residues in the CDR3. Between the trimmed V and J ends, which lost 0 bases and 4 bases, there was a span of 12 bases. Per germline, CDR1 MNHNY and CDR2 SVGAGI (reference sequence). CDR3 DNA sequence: TGTGCCAGCAGTTACTCGGGGGCTAGGGGAGAGACCCAGTACTTC. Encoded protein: CASSYSGARGETQYF.

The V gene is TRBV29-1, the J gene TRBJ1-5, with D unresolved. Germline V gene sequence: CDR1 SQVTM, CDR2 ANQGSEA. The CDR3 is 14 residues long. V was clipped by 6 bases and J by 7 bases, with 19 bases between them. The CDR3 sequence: CSVGTPGSRQPQHF. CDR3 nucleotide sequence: TGCAGCGTCGGAACCCCGGGATCGAGACAGCCCCAGCATTTT.

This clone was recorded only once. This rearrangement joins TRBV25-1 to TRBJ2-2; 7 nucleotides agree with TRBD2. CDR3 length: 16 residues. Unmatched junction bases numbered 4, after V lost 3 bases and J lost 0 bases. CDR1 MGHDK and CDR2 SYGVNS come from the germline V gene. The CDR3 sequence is CASSDRGDSNTGELFF. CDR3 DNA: TGTGCCAGCAGTGATCGGGGGGACTCGAACACCGGGGAGCTGTTTTTT.

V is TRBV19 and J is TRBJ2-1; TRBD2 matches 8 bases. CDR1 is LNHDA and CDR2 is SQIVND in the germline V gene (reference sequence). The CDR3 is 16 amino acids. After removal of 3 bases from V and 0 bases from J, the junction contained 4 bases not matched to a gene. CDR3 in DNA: TGTGCCAGTAGTATCGAGAGCGGGAGCTCCTACAATGAGCAGTTCTTC. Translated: CASSIESGSSYNEQFF.

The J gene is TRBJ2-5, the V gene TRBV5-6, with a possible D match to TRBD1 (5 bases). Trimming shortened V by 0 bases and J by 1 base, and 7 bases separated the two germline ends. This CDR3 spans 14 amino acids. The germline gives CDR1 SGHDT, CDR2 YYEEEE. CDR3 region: CASSLAGPQETQYF. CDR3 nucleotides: TGTGCCAGCAGCTTGGCAGGGCCCCAAGAGACCCAGTACTTC. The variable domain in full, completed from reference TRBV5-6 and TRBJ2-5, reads DAGVTQSPTHLIKTRGQQVTLRCSPKSGHDTVSWYQQALGQGPQFIFQYYEEEERQRGNFPDRFSGHQFPNYSSELNVNALLLGDSALYLCASSLAGPQETQYFGPGTRLLVL.

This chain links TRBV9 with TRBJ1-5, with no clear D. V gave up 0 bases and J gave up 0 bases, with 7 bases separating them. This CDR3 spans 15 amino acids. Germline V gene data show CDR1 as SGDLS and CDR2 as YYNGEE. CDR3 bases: TGTGCCAGCAGCGTAGGGGAGTATAGCAATCAGCCCCAGCATTTT. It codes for CASSVGEYSNQPQHF.

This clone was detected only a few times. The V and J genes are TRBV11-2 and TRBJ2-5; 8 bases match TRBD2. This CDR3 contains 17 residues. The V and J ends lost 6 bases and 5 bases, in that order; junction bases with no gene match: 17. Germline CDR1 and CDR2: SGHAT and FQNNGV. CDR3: CASSNRGGATFYETQYF. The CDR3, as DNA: TGTGCCAGCAGTAATCGGGGGGGGGCGACGTTTTACGAGACCCAGTACTTC.

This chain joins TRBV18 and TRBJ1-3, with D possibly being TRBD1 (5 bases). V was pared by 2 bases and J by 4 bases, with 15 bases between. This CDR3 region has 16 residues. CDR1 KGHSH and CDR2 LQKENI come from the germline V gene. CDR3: CASSPSTGVRGNTIYF. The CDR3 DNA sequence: TGTGCCAGCTCACCATCGACGGGGGTGCGGGGAAACACCATATATTTT. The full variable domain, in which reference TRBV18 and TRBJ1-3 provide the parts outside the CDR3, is NAGVMQNPRHLVRRRGQEARLRCSPMKGHSHVYWYRQLPEEGLKFMVYLQKENIIDESGMPKERFSAEFPKEGPSILRIQQVVRGDSAAYFCASSPSTGVRGNTIYFGEGSWLTVV.

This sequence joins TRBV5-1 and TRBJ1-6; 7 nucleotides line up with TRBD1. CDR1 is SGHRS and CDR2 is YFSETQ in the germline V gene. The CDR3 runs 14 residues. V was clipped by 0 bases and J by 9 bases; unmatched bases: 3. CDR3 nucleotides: TGCGCCAGCAGCTTGGAGACAGGGAGTTCACCCCTCCACTTT. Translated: CASSLETGSSPLHF.

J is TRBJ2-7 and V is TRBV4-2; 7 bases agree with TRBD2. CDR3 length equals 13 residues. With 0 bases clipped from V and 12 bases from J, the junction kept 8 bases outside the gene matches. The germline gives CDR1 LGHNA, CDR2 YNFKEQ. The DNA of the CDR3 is TGTGCCAGCAGCCAAGATTCGGGAGGATTGGTGTACTTC. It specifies CASSQDSGGLVYF.

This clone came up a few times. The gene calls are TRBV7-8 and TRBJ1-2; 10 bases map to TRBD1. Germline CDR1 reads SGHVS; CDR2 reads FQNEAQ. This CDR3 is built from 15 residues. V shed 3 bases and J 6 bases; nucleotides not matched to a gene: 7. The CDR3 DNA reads TGTGCCAGCAGCTTGGGACAGGGGCAGTCGGATGGCTACACCTTC. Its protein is CASSLGQGQSDGYTF.

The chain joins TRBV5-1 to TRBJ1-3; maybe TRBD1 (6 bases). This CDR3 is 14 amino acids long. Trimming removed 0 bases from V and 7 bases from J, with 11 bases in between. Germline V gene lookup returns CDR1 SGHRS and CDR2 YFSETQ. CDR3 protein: CASSLAPRGNTIYF. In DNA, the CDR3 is TGCGCCAGCAGCTTGGCGCCTAGGGGGAACACCATATATTTT. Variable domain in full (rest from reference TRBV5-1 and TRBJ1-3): KAGVTQTPRYLIKTRGQQVTLSCSPISGHRSVSWYQQTPGQGLQFLFEYFSETQRNKGNFPGRFSGRQFSNSRSEMNVSTLELGDSALYLCASSLAPRGNTIYFGEGSWLTVV.

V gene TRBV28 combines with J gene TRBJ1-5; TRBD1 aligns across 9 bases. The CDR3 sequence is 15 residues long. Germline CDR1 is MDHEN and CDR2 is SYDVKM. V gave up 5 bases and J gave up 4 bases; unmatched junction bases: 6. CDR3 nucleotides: TGTGCCAGCAGTACACAGACAGGGGGAAATCAGCCCCAGCATTTT. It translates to CASSTQTGGNQPQHF.

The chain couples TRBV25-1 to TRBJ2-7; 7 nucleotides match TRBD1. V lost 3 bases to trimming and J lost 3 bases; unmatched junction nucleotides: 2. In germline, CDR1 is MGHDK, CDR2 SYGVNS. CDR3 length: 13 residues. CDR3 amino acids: CASSDPGGYEQYF. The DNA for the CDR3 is TGTGCCAGCAGTGACCCAGGGGGCTACGAGCAGTACTTC.

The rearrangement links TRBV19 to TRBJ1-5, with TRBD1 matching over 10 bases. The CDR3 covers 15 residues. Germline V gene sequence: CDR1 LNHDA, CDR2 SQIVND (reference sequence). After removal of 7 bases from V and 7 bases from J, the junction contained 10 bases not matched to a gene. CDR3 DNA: TGTGCCAGTACTCCTGACAGGGGGCTATGGCAGCCCCAGCATTTT. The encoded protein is CASTPDRGLWQPQHF.

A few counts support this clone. CDR3 nucleotides: TGTGCCAGCAGCTTAAGCGTTGGCGGGGAGCTGTTTTTT. This translates into CASSLSVGGELFF. The V and J genes are TRBV7-3 and TRBJ2-2; no clear D. Germline assignment: CDR1 SGHTA and CDR2 FQGTGA. The CDR3 extends over 13 amino acids. Trimming shortened V by 1 base and J by 7 bases, and 7 bases separated the two germline ends.

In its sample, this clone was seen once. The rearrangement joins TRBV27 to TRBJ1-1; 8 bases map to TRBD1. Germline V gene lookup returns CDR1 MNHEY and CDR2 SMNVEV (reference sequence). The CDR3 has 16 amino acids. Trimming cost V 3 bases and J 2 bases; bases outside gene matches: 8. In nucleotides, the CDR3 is TGTGCCAGCAGTTTCCGGCAGGGGGCACAAAACACTGAAGCTTTCTTT. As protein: CASSFRQGAQNTEAFF.

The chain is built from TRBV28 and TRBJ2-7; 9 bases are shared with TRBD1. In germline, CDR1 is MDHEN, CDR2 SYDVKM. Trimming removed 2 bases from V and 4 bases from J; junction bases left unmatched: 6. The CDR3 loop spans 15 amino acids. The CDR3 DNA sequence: TGTGCCAGCAGTTTAGGGGACAGGGTAATTTACGAGCAGTACTTC. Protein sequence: CASSLGDRVIYEQYF.